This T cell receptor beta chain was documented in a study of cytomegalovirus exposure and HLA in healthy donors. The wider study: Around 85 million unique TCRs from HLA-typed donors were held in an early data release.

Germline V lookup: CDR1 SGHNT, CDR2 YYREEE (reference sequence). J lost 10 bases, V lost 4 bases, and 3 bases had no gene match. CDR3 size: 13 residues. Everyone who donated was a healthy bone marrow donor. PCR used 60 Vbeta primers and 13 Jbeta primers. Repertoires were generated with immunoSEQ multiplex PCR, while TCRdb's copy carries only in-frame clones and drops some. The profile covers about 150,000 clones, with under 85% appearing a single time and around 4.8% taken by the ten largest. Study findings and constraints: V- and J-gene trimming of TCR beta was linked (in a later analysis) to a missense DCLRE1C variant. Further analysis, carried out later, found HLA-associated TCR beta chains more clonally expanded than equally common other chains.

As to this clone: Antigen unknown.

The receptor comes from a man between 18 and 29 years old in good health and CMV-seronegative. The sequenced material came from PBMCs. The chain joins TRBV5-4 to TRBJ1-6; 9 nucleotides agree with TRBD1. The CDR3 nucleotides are TGTGCCAGCAGCCGGGACAGGGACTCACCCCTCCACTTT. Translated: CASSRDRDSPLHF.